The T cell receptor beta chain under discussion was sequenced for a study of tumour-infiltrating T cells in Burkitt lymphoma. Study in general: Overall and progression-free survival were predicted by productive clonality.

Profiling relied on immunoSEQ multiplex PCR, and the TCRdb table lists in-frame clones only, not all of them. This table holds over 950 clones, about 16% found once. CDR3 size: 11 residues. Germline loops: CDR1 GTSNPN, CDR2 SVGIG (reference sequence). Sequenced sample: tumor tissue. The sequence was collected from a human donor with Burkitt lymphoma. The J gene is TRBJ1-1, the V gene TRBV30; the D is unclear. The CDR3 sequence: CCNERNTEAFF. CDR3 in DNA: TGTTGTAACGAGAGGAACACTGAAGCTTTCTTT.